These T cell receptor beta chains were read from a single sample in a study of blood T cell repertoires in COVID-19. The assay was immunoSEQ multiplex PCR, and TCRdb's table has in-frame clones only and misses some. This repertoire shows 55,000 to 80,000 clones, 75% to 90% found once; its top ten account for around 10%. The source material was peripheral blood. The receptors here all came from a human donor in a cohort sampled during active COVID-19. Both conserved end residues are part of each CDR3. The order of the fields is J gene, D gene, clone size, V gene, CDR3 DNA, CDR3 protein. The D gene is left open where the match is weak. Some rows mark clone size as missing; the rest say once, few, many or name a class of expanded clone.

>TRBJ2-3|.|.|TRBV2
TGTGCCAGCAGTGAAGGGTCAGGGGCAGATACGCAGTATTTT
CASSEGSGADTQYF
>TRBJ2-3|.|.|TRBV6-2/TRBV6-3
TGTGCCAGCAGTTCGACTCCGGGACATATCACAGATACGCAGTATTTT
CASSSTPGHITDTQYF
>TRBJ2-3|TRBD2|.|TRBV19
TGTGCCAGTAACCGGGGGGACTACACAGATACGCAGTATTTT
CASNRGDYTDTQYF
>TRBJ2-7|TRBD2|.|TRBV12-3/TRBV12-4
TGTGCCAGTGGGAGGGGTACCTACGAGCAGTACTTC
CASGRGTYEQYF
>TRBJ2-3|.|.|TRBV24-1
TGTGCCACCAGTACAGGCGGAGAAACTAGCACAGATACGCAGTATTTT
CATSTGGETSTDTQYF
>TRBJ1-1|TRBD1|.|TRBV5-5
TGTGCCAGCAGCCCCTCTAACAGGGGTGCTGAAGCTTTCTTT
CASSPSNRGAEAFF
>TRBJ2-1|TRBD1|.|TRBV7-2
TGTGCCAGCAGCTCCGACAGGGGACGGGACTACAATGAGCAGTTCTTC
CASSSDRGRDYNEQFF
>TRBJ2-7|TRBD2|.|TRBV5-1
TGCGCCAGCAGCTTGGAAGCGGGGGGCTACGAGCAGTACTTC
CASSLEAGGYEQYF
>TRBJ2-3|TRBD2|.|TRBV4-1
TGCGCCAGCAGCCTCCGGGGGGACCAGAGCACAGATACGCAGTATTTT
CASSLRGDQSTDTQYF
>TRBJ2-1|TRBD1|.|TRBV19
TGTGCCAGTAGTTTGACAGGGGTCAATGAGCAGTTCTTC
CASSLTGVNEQFF
>TRBJ1-2|TRBD1|.|TRBV6-5
TGTGCCAGCAGCTCACTGACAGGGGCAGCCTATGGCTACACCTTC
CASSSLTGAAYGYTF
>TRBJ1-6|.|.|TRBV11-2
TGTGCCAGCAGCTTAGATGCCGGTTCAGGGTTCTCCTATAATTCACCCCTCCACTTT
CASSLDAGSGFSYNSPLHF
>TRBJ2-7|TRBD1|once|TRBV9
TGTGCCAGCAGCGCCGGGACAGGGGCGGACGAGCAGTACTTC
CASSAGTGADEQYF
>TRBJ1-3|.|.|TRBV6-5
TGTGCCAGCAGATCTGACAGGTTCTCTGGAAACACCATATATTTT
CASRSDRFSGNTIYF
>TRBJ2-3|.|.|TRBV21-1
TGTGCCACCGGGCAGGGCCACGGTACAGATACGCAGTATTTT
CATGQGHGTDTQYF
>TRBJ1-1|.|.|TRBV24-1
TGTGCCACCAGTTCTTCCGGGAACACTGAAGCTTTCTTT
CATSSSGNTEAFF
>TRBJ2-7|TRBD1|many|TRBV18
TGTGCCAGCTCACCCGGGGGACAGGCCACCTACGAGCAGTACTTC
CASSPGGQATYEQYF
>TRBJ2-5|TRBD1|.|TRBV12-3/TRBV12-4
TGTGCCAGCAGGGGACAGGCACAAGAGACCCAGTACTTC
CASRGQAQETQYF
>TRBJ2-7|TRBD1|few|TRBV4-3
TGCGCCAGCAGCCTATCGGACAGGGTTGGCTACGAGCAGTACTTC
CASSLSDRVGYEQYF
>TRBJ1-4|.|.|TRBV28
TGTGCCAGCAGAGAGTCTAATGAAAAACTGTTTTTT
CASRESNEKLFF
>TRBJ1-3|.|few|TRBV21-1
TGTGCCAGCATGCTGACAGGGGTTACTTCTTGGCACACCATATATTTT
CASMLTGVTSWHTIYF
>TRBJ1-2|.|.|TRBV6-4
TGTGCCAGCAGTGACGCATGGGGAGACACTTATGGCTACACCTTC
CASSDAWGDTYGYTF
>TRBJ2-5|TRBD2|.|TRBV9
TGTGCCAGCAGCGTAGGAGATCCGGGGGGAGAGACCCAGTACTTC
CASSVGDPGGETQYF
>TRBJ2-6|TRBD1|.|TRBV2
TGTGCCAGCAGCGGGGACAGGGGGTCCGGGGCCAACGTCCTGACTTTC
CASSGDRGSGANVLTF
>TRBJ2-3|TRBD1|once|TRBV7-9
TGTGCCAGCAGCTTAGCGGACAGGGGGATCACAGATACGCAGTATTTT
CASSLADRGITDTQYF
>TRBJ2-3|TRBD1|.|TRBV28
TGTGCCAGCAGTTTCGGGACAGGGTATGCAGATACGCAGTATTTT
CASSFGTGYADTQYF
>TRBJ2-5|TRBD2|.|TRBV7-2
TGTGCCAGCAGCCTCGGACTAGCTTTGGAGACCCAGTACTTC
CASSLGLALETQYF
>TRBJ2-5|.|.|TRBV2
TGTGCCAGCTTTTTTAGCCGGGAGACCCAGTACTTC
CASFFSRETQYF
>TRBJ2-7|TRBD1|.|TRBV9
TGTGCCAGCACCCGGGGACAGAGTCCTTCCTACGAGCAGTACTTC
CASTRGQSPSYEQYF
>TRBJ2-2|TRBD2|.|TRBV7-2
TGTGCCAGCAGCTTAGCGCGGGGGGGGACCGGGGAGCTGTTTTTT
CASSLARGGTGELFF
>TRBJ1-4|.|.|TRBV14
TGTGCCAGCAGCCAAGCCGGGGCTAATGAAAAACTGTTTTTT
CASSQAGANEKLFF
>TRBJ2-5|.|.|TRBV5-4
TGTGCCAGCAGCTTCGGGTTAGTGGGCAGGGGCCAAGAGACCCAGTACTTC
CASSFGLVGRGQETQYF
>TRBJ1-1|TRBD1|.|TRBV30
TGTGCCTGGAGTGTAGGACAGGGCTACACTGAAGCTTTCTTT
CAWSVGQGYTEAFF
>TRBJ2-7|.|.|TRBV19
TGTGCCAGTAGTAACGGGGGTGCCTCCTACGAGCAGTACTTC
CASSNGGASYEQYF
>TRBJ1-5|.|.|TRBV4-3
TGCGCCAGCAGCCAGGACAGAAATCAGCCCCAGCATTTT
CASSQDRNQPQHF
>TRBJ2-1|TRBD1|.|TRBV12-5
TGTGCTAGTGGTTATACGGGAGGATACAGGGGGCGGCCGTACAATGAGCAGTTCTTC
CASGYTGGYRGRPYNEQFF
>TRBJ2-1|TRBD2|.|TRBV7-2
TGTGCCAGCAGCTCGAGGACTAGCGGGGGCGATGAGCAGTTCTTC
CASSSRTSGGDEQFF
>TRBJ2-3|TRBD1|.|TRBV5-1
TGCGCCAGCAGCTTCGGACAGGGCACTGCTAGCACAGATACGCAGTATTTT
CASSFGQGTASTDTQYF
>TRBJ2-2|TRBD1|.|TRBV11-3
TGTGCCAGCAGCTCGGGACAGGCTACCGGGGAGCTGTTTTTT
CASSSGQATGELFF
>TRBJ2-3|.|.|TRBV3-1/TRBV3-2
TGTGCCAGCAGCCAAGTATCGGGATCTACAGATACGCAGTATTTT
CASSQVSGSTDTQYF
>TRBJ1-3|.|.|TRBV10-3
TGTGCCATCAGTGCAGGGTCTGGAAACACCATATATTTT
CAISAGSGNTIYF
>TRBJ1-2|.|.|TRBV5-4
TGTGCCAGCAGATTTTCCGACAGGACCTATGGCTACACCTTC
CASRFSDRTYGYTF
>TRBJ1-1|TRBD1|.|TRBV28
TGTGCCAGCAGCCCCTGGCGGACGCAGGGGGTCGCTGAAGCTTTCTTT
CASSPWRTQGVAEAFF
>TRBJ2-2|TRBD1|.|TRBV6-1
TGTGCCAGCAGTGAAGGGACAGGGGCATCCGGGGAGCTGTTTTTT
CASSEGTGASGELFF
>TRBJ1-2|.|.|TRBV29-1
TGCAGCGTTCGCAGGCTTGGCTATGGCTACACCTTC
CSVRRLGYGYTF
>TRBJ2-4|TRBD1|few|TRBV5-6
TGTGCCAGCAGCTCGAATGAGGGGGCCGGAGCCAAAAACATTCAGTACTTC
CASSSNEGAGAKNIQYF
>TRBJ2-7|TRBD2|.|TRBV7-9
TGTGCCAGCAGCTTTCGGGGGGGAACCTACGAGCAGTACTTC
CASSFRGGTYEQYF
>TRBJ1-5|TRBD1|.|TRBV5-8
TGTGCCAGCAGCTTGGTTGCGGGGACAGGGGGCTTTTCTGATCATCAGCCCCAGCATTTT
CASSLVAGTGGFSDHQPQHF
>TRBJ2-6|TRBD1|.|TRBV3-1/TRBV3-2
TGTGCCAGCAGCCTTAGGACAGGGGTTTCTGGGGCCAACGTCCTGACTTTC
CASSLRTGVSGANVLTF
>TRBJ2-1|TRBD1|few|TRBV24-1
TGTGCCACCAGTGATCTGGGACAGGGGTACAATGAGCAGTTCTTC
CATSDLGQGYNEQFF
>TRBJ2-1|TRBD2|.|TRBV6-4
TGTGCCAGCAGTGACAGCGGGGGGGACTACAATGAGCAGTTCTTC
CASSDSGGDYNEQFF
>TRBJ2-7|TRBD1|.|TRBV28
TGTGCCAGCAGTTTATGGGACAGGGAATCCGAGCAGTACTTC
CASSLWDRESEQYF